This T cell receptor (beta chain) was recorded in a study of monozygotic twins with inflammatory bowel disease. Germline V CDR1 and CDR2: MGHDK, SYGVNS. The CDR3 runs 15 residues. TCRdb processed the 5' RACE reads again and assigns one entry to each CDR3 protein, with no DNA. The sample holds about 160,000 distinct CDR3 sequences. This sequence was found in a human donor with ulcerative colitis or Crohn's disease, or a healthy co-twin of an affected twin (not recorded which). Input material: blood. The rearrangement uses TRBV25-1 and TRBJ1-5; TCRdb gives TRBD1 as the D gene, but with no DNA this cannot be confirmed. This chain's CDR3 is CASSAIQGRGQPQHF.